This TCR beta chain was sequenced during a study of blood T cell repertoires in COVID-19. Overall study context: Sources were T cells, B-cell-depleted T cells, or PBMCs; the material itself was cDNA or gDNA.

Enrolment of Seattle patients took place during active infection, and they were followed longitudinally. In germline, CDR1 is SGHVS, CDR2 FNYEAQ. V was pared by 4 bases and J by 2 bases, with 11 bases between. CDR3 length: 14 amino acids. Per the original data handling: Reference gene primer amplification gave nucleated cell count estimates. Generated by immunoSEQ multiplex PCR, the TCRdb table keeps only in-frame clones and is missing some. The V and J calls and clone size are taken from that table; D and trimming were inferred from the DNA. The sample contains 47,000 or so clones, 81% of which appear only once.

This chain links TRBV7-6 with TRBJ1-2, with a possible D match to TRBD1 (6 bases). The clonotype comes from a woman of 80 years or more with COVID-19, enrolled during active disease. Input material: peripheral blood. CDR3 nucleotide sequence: TGTGCCAGCAGCTCATCAACAGGGAACTATGGCTACACCTTC. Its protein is CASSSSTGNYGYTF.